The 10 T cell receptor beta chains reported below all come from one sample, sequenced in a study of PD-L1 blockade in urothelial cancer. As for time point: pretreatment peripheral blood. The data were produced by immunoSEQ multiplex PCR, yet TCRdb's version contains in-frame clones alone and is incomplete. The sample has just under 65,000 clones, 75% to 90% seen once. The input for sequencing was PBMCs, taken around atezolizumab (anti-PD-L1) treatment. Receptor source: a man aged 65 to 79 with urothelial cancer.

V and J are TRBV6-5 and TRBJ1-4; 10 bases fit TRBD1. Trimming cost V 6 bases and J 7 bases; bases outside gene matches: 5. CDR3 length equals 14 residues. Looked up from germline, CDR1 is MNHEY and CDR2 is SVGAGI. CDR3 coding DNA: TGTGCCAGCAGCAGGGACAGGGGTTCTGAAAAACTGTTTTTT. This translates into CASSRDRGSEKLFF.

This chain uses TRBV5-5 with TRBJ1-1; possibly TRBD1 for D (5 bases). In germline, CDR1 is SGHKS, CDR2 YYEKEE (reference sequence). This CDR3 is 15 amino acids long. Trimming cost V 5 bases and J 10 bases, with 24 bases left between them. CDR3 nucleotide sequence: TGTGCCAGCAGGGAACGGGCGGGGCTTCCTGGGGGAGCTTTCTTT. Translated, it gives CASRERAGLPGGAFF.

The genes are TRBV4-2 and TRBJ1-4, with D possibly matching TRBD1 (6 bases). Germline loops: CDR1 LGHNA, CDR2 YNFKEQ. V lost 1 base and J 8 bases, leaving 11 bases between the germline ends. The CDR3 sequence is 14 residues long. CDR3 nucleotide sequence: TGTGCCAGCAGCCAAGTCAGGGGCCGGGAAAAACTGTTTTTT. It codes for CASSQVRGREKLFF.

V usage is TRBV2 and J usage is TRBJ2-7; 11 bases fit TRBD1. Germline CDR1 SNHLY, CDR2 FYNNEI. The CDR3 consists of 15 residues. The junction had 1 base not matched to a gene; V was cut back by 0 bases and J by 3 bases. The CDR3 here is CASSEAGTGGYEQYF. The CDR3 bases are TGTGCCAGCAGTGAAGCCGGGACAGGGGGCTACGAGCAGTACTTC.

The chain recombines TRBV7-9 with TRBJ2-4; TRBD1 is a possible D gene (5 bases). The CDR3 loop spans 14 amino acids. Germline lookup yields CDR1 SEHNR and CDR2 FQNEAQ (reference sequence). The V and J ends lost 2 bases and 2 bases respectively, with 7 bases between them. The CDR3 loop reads CASSLSGPKNIQYF. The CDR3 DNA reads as TGTGCCAGCAGCTTATCAGGGCCCAAAAACATTCAGTACTTC.

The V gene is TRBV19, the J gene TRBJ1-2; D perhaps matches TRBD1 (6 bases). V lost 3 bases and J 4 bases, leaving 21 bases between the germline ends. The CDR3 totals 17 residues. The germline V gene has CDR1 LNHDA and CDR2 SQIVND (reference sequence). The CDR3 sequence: CASSMNPDSLGTYGYTF. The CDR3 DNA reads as TGTGCCAGTAGTATGAACCCGGACAGTCTTGGAACCTATGGCTACACCTTC.

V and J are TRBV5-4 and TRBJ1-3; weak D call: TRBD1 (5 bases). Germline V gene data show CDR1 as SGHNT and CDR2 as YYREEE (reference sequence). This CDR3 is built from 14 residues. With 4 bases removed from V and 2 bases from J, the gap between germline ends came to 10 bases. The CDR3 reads CASSLPGTGNTIYF. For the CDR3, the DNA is TGTGCCAGCAGCCTCCCAGGGACTGGAAACACCATATATTTT.

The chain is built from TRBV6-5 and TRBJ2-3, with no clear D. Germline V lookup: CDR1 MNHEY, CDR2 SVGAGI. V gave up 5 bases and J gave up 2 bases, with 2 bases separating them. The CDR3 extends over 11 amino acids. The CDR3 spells CASSLTDTQYF. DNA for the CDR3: TGTGCCAGCAGTCTCACAGATACGCAGTATTTT.

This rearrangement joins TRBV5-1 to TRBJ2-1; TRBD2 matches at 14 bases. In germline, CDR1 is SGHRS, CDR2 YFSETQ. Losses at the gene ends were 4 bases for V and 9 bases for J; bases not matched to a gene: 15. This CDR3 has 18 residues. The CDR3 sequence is CASSHGTSGRRLGTEQFF. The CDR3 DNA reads TGCGCCAGCAGCCACGGGACTAGCGGGAGAAGGTTGGGCACTGAGCAGTTCTTC.

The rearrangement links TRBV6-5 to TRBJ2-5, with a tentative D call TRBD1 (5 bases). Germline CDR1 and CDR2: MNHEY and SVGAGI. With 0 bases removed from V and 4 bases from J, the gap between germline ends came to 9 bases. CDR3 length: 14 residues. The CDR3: CASSYSGRAETQYF. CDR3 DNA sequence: TGTGCCAGCAGTTACTCGGGCAGGGCAGAGACCCAGTACTTC.